This T cell receptor beta chain appears in the sequencing data of a study of spatial heterogeneity in lung cancer. About the study: A strong correlation was found between TCR transcript counts in tumor regions and a T cell module score derived from matched bulk RNA-seq.

Stated time point: sample taken at primary tumor resection. The input material, whole RNA from tumor, nontumor lung or frozen PBMC, was sequenced unsorted. V lost 1 base to trimming and J lost 5 bases; unmatched junction nucleotides: 9. The CDR3 extends over 16 amino acids. CDR1 is MGHRA and CDR2 is YSYEKL in the germline V gene. TCRdb re-called the 5' RACE reads with MiXCR, one entry per CDR3 protein. This table has approximately 3,100 distinct CDR3 sequences, roughly 8.3% appearing once. This clonotype was detected many times. The target antigen is unknown. Study observations and caveats: Tumors with more nonsynonymous mutations had more expanded intratumoral alpha and beta TCRs. Coverage of tumor T cells, by estimate, reached roughly 7.7% for alpha chains and approximately 13% for beta chains.

This specimen was lung tumor tissue, taken at surgery. The chain has TRBV4-1 and TRBJ1-1; 8 nucleotides agree with TRBD1. The source of this sequence is a male donor with early-stage non-small cell lung cancer. DNA for the CDR3: TGCGCCAGCAGCCAAGCCCAGGGGGCGCTAGGAACTGAAGCTTTCTTT. Translating gives CASSQAQGALGTEAFF.